The subject of this entry is one T cell receptor (beta chain). Through a sample-barcoded 5' primer and a J-beta primer mix, a second PCR was run for 7 to 11 cycles. TCRdb recomputed calls from the 5' RACE reads with MiXCR, one row per CDR3 protein. The sample shows 800,000 to 950,000 distinct CDR3 sequences, 40% to 60% of them seen only once. These data belong to a study of blood T cells in healthy people across ages. V was pared by 3 bases and J by 2 bases, with 8 bases between. Germline V gene lookup returns CDR1 LGHDT and CDR2 YNNKEL (reference sequence). This CDR3 has 14 amino acids. This clonotype originated in a man aged 25-45 years in good health. The chain uses TRBV3-1 and TRBJ1-5; D gene unclear. Input material: blood. The chain's CDR3 is CASSQGLGNQPQHF. CDR3 nucleotide sequence: TGTGCCAGCAGCCAGGGATTGGGCAATCAGCCCCAGCATTTT.